These 8 T cell receptor beta chains were sequenced from one sample in a study of shared clonotypes between healthy human individuals. Profiled with immunoSEQ multiplex PCR; TCRdb holds only in-frame clones, not every one. In the table there are about 520,000 clones, over 75% of which are singletons. Sequencing was done on a sample of PBMCs. The receptors shown here come from a woman aged 40-49 years in good health. Some clones in this sample may be carry-over from other donors' samples.

In the case of this clone: This likely reflects a read error, since a far larger clone is one base away. Other DNA variants within this sample encode the same CDR3. This chain links TRBV19 with TRBJ2-6; D gene uncertain. CDR3 length: 15 residues. From germline, CDR1 is LNHDA and CDR2 SQIVND (reference sequence). CDR3 in DNA: TGTGCCAGTAGTACCTTAATCTCTGGAGCCAACGTCCTGACTTTC. It translates to CASSTLISGANVLTF. Complete variable domain (other parts from reference TRBV19 and TRBJ2-6): DGGITQSPKYLFRKEGQNVTLSCEQNLNHDAMYWYRQDPGQGLRLIYYSQIVNDFQKGDIAEGYSVSREKKESFPLTVTSAQKNPTAFYLCASSTLISGANVLTFGAGSRLTVL.

In its sample, this clone was seen once. The genes are TRBV7-9 and TRBJ2-7, with TRBD2 matching 7 bases. Per germline, CDR1 SEHNR and CDR2 FQNEAQ (reference sequence). J lost 3 bases, V lost 1 base, and 3 bases had no gene match. CDR3 length equals 14 residues. CDR3 DNA sequence: TGTGCCAGCAGCTTAGAGGGCGGGGGCTACGAGCAGTACTTC. Its protein product is CASSLEGGGYEQYF.

The chain recombines TRBV18 with TRBJ1-1, with a weak D call TRBD1 (5 bases). Germline V CDR1 and CDR2: KGHSH, LQKENI. The ends were cut back, 2 bases at V and 5 bases at J, with 15 bases in the middle. This CDR3 comprises 15 residues. CDR3 residues: CASSPGPQGFTEAFF. In DNA form, the CDR3 reads TGTGCCAGCTCACCAGGACCCCAGGGATTTACTGAAGCTTTCTTT.

V gene TRBV4-3 combines with J gene TRBJ2-7; D is possibly TRBD1 or TRBD2 (5 bases each). The CDR3 runs 15 residues. CDR1 and CDR2 from the germline V gene are LGHNA and YSLEER. V was pared by 4 bases and J by 4 bases, with 17 bases between. In DNA form, the CDR3 reads TGCGCCAGCAGCCCCCGGGAAGGGGTGAGGTACGAGCAGTACTTC. Amino acid sequence: CASSPREGVRYEQYF.

Comment on this clone: This likely stems from a read error, as it lies one base from a far larger clone. Distinct nucleotide sequences in the sample also encode this CDR3. The chain employs TRBV30 and TRBJ2-7; TRBD1 might be the D (6 bases). This CDR3 contains 12 residues. The V gene lost 7 bases and the J gene lost 4 bases, with 14 bases spanning the gap. Germline CDR1 reads GTSNPN; CDR2 reads SVGIG (reference sequence). The chain's CDR3 is CASRTAWYEQYF. In DNA, the CDR3 is TGTGCCTCGAGGACAGCATGGTACGAGCAGTACTTC.

The V gene is TRBV7-8, the J gene TRBJ2-7; TRBD2 is a possible D gene (6 bases). Trimming took 0 bases from V and 1 from J, leaving 13 bases between them. The CDR3 spans 16 residues. Germline loops: CDR1 SGHVS, CDR2 FQNEAQ. Here the CDR3 DNA reads TGTGCCAGCAGCTTAGCGCGACGGGAGCTGTCCTACGAGCAGTACTTC. Its protein is CASSLARRELSYEQYF.

About this clone itself: The same CDR3 is also encoded by other DNA sequences in this sample. This chain uses TRBV2 with TRBJ1-2; no reliable D call. V was cut by 6 bases and J by 2 bases, with 4 bases left in between. The CDR3 consists of 11 residues. Germline CDR1 SNHLY, CDR2 FYNNEI. The CDR3 DNA reads as TGTGCCAGCAGGGGGAACTATGGCTACACCTTC. This sequence encodes CASRGNYGYTF.

The J gene is TRBJ2-7, the V gene TRBV15; D not resolved. The CDR3 spans 12 residues. The germline CDR1 and CDR2 sequences are LNHNV and YYDKDF (reference sequence). V shed 0 bases and J shed 7 bases, with 7 bases lying between them. The CDR3 sequence is CATSRDGLEQYF. The CDR3 DNA sequence: TGTGCCACCAGCAGAGATGGTCTAGAGCAGTACTTC.